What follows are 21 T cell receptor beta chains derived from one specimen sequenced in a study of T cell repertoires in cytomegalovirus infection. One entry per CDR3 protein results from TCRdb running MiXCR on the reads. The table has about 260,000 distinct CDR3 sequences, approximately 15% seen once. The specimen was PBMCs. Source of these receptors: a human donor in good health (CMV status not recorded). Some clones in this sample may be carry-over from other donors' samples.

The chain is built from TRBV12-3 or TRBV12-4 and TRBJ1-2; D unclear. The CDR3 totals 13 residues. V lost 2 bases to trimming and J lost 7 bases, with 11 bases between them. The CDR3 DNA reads TGTGCCAGCAGTTTAACGGGAGGTGCTGGCTACACCTTC. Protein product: CASSLTGGAGYTF.

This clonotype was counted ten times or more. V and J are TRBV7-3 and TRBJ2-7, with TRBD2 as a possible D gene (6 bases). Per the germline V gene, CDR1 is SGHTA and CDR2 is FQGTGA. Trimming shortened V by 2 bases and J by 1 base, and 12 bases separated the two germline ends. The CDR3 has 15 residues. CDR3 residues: CASSLFGGPSYEQYF. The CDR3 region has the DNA TGTGCCAGCAGCTTATTCGGGGGTCCTTCCTACGAGCAGTACTTC.

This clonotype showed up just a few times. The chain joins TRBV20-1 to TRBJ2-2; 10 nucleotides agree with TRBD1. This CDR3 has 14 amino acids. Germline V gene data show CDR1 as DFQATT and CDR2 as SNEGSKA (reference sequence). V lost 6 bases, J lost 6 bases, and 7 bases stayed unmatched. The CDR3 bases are TGCAGTGCCCGGGACAGGGGAGTAGCCGGGGAGCTGTTTTTT. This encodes CSARDRGVAGELFF.

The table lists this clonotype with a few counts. CDR3 coding DNA: TGCAGTGTCAGGGGGGGAGACGAGCAGTACTTC. This codes for CSVRGGDEQYF. The chain joins TRBV20-1 to TRBJ2-7; tentatively, D is TRBD1 or TRBD2 (7 bases each). Trimming removed 7 bases at V and 5 bases at J, with 12 bases between. The germline CDR1 and CDR2 sequences are DFQATT and SNEGSKA (reference sequence). This CDR3 region has 11 residues.

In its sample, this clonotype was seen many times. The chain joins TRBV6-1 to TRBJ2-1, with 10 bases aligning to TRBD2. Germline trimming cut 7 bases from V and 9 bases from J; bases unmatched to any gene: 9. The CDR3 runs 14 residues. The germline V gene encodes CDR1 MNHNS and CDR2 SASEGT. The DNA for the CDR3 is TGTGCCAGCACCATACTAGCGGGATCGCGTGAGCAGTTCTTC. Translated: CASTILAGSREQFF.

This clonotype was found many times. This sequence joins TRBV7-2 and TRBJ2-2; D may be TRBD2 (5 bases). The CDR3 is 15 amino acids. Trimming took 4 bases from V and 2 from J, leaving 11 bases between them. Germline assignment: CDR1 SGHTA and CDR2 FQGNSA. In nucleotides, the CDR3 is TGTGCCAGCAGCTATTGGACTGTCAACACCGGGGAGCTGTTTTTT. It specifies CASSYWTVNTGELFF.

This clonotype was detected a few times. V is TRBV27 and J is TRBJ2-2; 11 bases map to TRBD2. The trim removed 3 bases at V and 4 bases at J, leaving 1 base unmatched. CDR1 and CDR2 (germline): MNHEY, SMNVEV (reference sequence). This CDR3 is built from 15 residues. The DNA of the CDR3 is TGTGCCAGCAGTTTCCTAGCGGGGGGCACCGGGGAGCTGTTTTTT. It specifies CASSFLAGGTGELFF.

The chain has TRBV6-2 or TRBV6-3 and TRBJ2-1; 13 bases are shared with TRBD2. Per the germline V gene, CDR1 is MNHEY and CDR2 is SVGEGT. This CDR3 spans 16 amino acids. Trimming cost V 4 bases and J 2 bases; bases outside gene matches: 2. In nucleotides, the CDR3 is TGTGCCAGCAGTTCGGGACTAGCGGGACCCTACAATGAGCAGTTCTTC. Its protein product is CASSSGLAGPYNEQFF.

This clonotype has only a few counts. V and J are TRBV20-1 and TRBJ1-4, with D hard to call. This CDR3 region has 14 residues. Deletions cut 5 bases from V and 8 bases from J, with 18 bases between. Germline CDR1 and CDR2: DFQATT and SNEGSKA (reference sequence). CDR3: CSAPHGFIQEKLFF. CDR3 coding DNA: TGCAGTGCTCCGCATGGGTTTATTCAGGAAAAACTGTTTTTT.

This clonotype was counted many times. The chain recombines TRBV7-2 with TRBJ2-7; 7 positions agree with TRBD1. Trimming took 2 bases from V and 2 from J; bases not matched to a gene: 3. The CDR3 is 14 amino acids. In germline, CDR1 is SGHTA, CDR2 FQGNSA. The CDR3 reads CASSLRDSPYEQYF. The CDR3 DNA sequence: TGTGCCAGCAGCTTAAGGGACAGCCCCTACGAGCAGTACTTC. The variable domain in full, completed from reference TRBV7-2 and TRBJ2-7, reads GAGVSQSPSNKVTEKGKDVELRCDPISGHTALYWYRQSLGQGLEFLIYFQGNSAPDKSGLPSDRFSAERTGGSVSTLTIQRTQQEDSAVYLCASSLRDSPYEQYFGPGTRLTVT.

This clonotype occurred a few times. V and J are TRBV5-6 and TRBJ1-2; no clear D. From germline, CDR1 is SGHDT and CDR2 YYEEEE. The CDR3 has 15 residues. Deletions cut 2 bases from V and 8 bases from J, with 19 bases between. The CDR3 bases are TGTGCCAGCAGCTTAAAACTAACGACGGCCATCGGCTACACCTTC. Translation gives CASSLKLTTAIGYTF. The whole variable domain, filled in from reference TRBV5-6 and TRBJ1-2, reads DAGVTQSPTHLIKTRGQQVTLRCSPKSGHDTVSWYQQALGQGPQFIFQYYEEEERQRGNFPDRFSGHQFPNYSSELNVNALLLGDSALYLCASSLKLTTAIGYTFGSGTRLTVV.

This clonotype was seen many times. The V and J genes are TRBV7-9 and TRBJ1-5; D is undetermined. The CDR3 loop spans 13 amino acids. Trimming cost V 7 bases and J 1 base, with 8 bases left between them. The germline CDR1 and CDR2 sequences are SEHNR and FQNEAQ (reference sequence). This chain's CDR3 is CASTIGSNQPQHF. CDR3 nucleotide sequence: TGTGCCAGCACTATTGGGAGCAATCAGCCCCAGCATTTT.

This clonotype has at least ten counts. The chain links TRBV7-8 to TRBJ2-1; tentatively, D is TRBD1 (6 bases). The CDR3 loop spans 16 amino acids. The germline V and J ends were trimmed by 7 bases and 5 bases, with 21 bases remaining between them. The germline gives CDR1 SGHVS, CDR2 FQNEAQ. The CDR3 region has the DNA TGTGCCAGCACTCGGAGGTGGGAGCAGGGGCACAATGAGCAGTTCTTC. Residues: CASTRRWEQGHNEQFF.

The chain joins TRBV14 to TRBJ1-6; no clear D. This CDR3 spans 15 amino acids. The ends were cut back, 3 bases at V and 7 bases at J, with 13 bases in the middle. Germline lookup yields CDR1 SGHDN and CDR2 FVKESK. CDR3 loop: CASSHDGPGNSPLHF. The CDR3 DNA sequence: TGTGCCAGCAGCCATGACGGGCCGGGGAATTCACCCCTCCACTTT.

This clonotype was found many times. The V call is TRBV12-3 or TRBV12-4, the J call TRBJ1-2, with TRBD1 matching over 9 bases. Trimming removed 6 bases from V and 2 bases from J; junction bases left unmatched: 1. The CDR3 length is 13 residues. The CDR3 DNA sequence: TGTGCCAGCAGGACAGGGGGGAACTATGGCTACACCTTC. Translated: CASRTGGNYGYTF.

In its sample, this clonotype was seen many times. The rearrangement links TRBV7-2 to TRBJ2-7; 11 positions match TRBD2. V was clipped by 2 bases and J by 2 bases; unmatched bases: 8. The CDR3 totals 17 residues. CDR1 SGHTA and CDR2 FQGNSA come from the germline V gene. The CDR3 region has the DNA TGTGCCAGCAGCTTAATACCGGGACTAGCGGCTCCCTACGAGCAGTACTTC. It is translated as CASSLIPGLAAPYEQYF.

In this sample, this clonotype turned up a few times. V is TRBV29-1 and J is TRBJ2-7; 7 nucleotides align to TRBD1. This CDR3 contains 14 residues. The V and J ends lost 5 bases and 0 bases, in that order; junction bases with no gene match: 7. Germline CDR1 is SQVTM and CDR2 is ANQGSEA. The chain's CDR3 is CSVRLRDSSYEQYF. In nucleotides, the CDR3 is TGCAGCGTTCGCCTCCGGGACAGCTCCTACGAGCAGTACTTC.

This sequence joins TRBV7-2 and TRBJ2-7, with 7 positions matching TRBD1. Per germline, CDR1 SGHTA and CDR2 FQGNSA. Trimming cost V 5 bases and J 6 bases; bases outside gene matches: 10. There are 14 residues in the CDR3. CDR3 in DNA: TGTGCCAGCAGCAGACGACAGGGAATGACCGAGCAGTACTTC. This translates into CASSRRQGMTEQYF.

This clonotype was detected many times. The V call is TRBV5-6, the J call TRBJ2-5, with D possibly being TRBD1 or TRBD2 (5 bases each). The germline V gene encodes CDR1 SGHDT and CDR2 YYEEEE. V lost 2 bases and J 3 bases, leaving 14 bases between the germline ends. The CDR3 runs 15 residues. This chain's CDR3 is CASSFSGRTKETQYF. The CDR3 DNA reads TGTGCCAGCAGCTTTTCGGGACGGACGAAAGAGACCCAGTACTTC. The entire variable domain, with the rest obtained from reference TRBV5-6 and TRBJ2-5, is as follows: DAGVTQSPTHLIKTRGQQVTLRCSPKSGHDTVSWYQQALGQGPQFIFQYYEEEERQRGNFPDRFSGHQFPNYSSELNVNALLLGDSALYLCASSFSGRTKETQYFGPGTRLLVL.

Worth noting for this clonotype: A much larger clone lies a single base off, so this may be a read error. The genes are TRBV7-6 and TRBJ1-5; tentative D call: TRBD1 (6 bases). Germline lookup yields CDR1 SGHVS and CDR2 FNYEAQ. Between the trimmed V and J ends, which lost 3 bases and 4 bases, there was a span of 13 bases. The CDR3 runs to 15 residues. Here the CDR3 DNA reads TGTGCCAGCAGCTTTTGGACAGACACTAATCAGCCCCAGCATTTT. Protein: CASSFWTDTNQPQHF.

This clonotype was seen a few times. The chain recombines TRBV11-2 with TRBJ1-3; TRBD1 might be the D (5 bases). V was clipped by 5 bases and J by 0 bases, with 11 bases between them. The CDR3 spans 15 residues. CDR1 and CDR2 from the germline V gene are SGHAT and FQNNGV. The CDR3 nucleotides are TGTGCCAGCAGCCGCGACGGGACCTCTGGAAACACCATATATTTT. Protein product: CASSRDGTSGNTIYF.